The next 17 T cell receptor beta chains were all read from a single sample in a study of cytomegalovirus exposure and HLA in healthy donors. Sequencing was performed with immunoSEQ multiplex PCR; in TCRdb, only in-frame clones are kept and a portion is missing. This table holds around 150,000 clones, about nine tenths found once. The material sequenced was PBMCs. Source of these receptors: a woman aged 25 to 39 in good health and CMV-seronegative.

The chain couples TRBV7-8 to TRBJ2-7, with 8 nucleotides matching TRBD2. The length of the CDR3 is 15 residues. The germline CDR1 and CDR2 sequences are SGHVS and FQNEAQ. Trimming removed 2 bases from V and 2 bases from J; junction bases left unmatched: 5. The CDR3 DNA follows: TGTGCCAGCAGCTTACTACTTAGCGGGGCCTACGAGCAGTACTTC. Translating gives CASSLLLSGAYEQYF.

This clone was seen a handful of times. The rearrangement joins TRBV29-1 to TRBJ2-1, with TRBD1 as a possible D gene (6 bases). Per the germline V gene, CDR1 is SQVTM and CDR2 is ANQGSEA. V was clipped by 4 bases and J by 6 bases, with 19 bases between them. This CDR3 spans 15 amino acids. The CDR3 sequence is CSVGLRGPEVNEQFF. Written as DNA, the CDR3 is TGCAGCGTTGGGCTCAGGGGACCCGAAGTCAATGAGCAGTTCTTC.

The J gene is TRBJ1-1, the V gene TRBV10-3; no reliable D call. The germline gives CDR1 ENHRY, CDR2 SYGVKD. V shed 2 bases and J shed 10 bases, with 14 bases lying between them. The CDR3 consists of 13 residues. This CDR3 is CAISEGEGPGAFF. CDR3 DNA: TGTGCCATCAGTGAGGGAGAGGGCCCAGGAGCTTTCTTT.

This chain links TRBV28 with TRBJ1-1; 9 bases align to TRBD1. From germline, CDR1 is MDHEN and CDR2 SYDVKM. CDR3 length: 13 residues. Unmatched junction bases numbered 2, after V lost 5 bases and J lost 4 bases. The CDR3 sequence is CASSRQGGTEAFF. The DNA of the CDR3 is TGTGCCAGCAGTAGACAGGGGGGCACTGAAGCTTTCTTT.

This sequence joins TRBV28 and TRBJ2-5, with 8 positions matching TRBD1. CDR1 is MDHEN and CDR2 is SYDVKM in the germline V gene. The CDR3 contains 13 residues. The trim removed 3 bases at V and 7 bases at J, leaving 4 bases unmatched. DNA for the CDR3: TGTGCCAGCAGTTTGACAGGGGAGGTGACCCAGTACTTC. This encodes CASSLTGEVTQYF.

This clone was recorded a few times. This chain uses TRBV5-4 with TRBJ2-6, with D uncertain. The CDR3 extends over 13 amino acids. V dropped 6 bases and J dropped 1 base, with 5 bases sitting between them. CDR1 is SGHNT and CDR2 is YYREEE in the germline V gene (reference sequence). CDR3 in DNA: TGTGCCAGCACCCGATCTGGGGCCAACGTCCTGACTTTC. Amino acid sequence: CASTRSGANVLTF.

As for this clone: No conserved phenylalanine or tryptophan ends this CDR3, so it is likely a read error. No DNA is shown, since the ends of the CDR3 on it are uncertain; the CDR3 is the one TCRdb lists. The chain links TRBV2 to TRBJ1-2; the D call in the table, TRBD1, was not verified against the DNA. The CDR3 is 9 amino acids long, termini counted. The germline V gene encodes CDR1 SNHLY and CDR2 FYNNEI. CDR3 amino acids: CASSEAAPR.

V and J are TRBV5-6 and TRBJ2-1, with 8 positions matching TRBD2. Unmatched junction bases numbered 9, after V lost 0 bases and J lost 10 bases. The CDR3 consists of 15 residues. The germline gives CDR1 SGHDT, CDR2 YYEEEE. This CDR3 reads CASSLVWGLGVEQFF. CDR3 DNA sequence: TGTGCCAGCAGCTTGGTCTGGGGACTAGGTGTGGAGCAGTTCTTC.

The CDR3 DNA reads as TGTGCCAGCTCAGCAACGACAGGGGGCTACTACAATGAGCAGTTCTTC. Translation: CASSATTGGYYNEQFF. The chain carries TRBV18 and TRBJ2-1, with 10 bases identical to TRBD1. The ends lost 5 bases at V and 3 bases at J; junction bases unmatched: 7. The CDR3 is 16 residues long. Germline values: CDR1 KGHSH, CDR2 LQKENI.

This rearrangement joins TRBV15 to TRBJ2-7, with D perhaps matching TRBD1 (5 bases). Germline-derived CDR1 and CDR2 are LNHNV and YYDKDF (reference sequence). This CDR3 contains 14 residues. With 0 bases removed from V and 6 bases from J, the gap between germline ends came to 12 bases. The CDR3 sequence: CATSRDGYGAEQYF. CDR3 in DNA: TGTGCCACCAGCAGAGATGGGTATGGGGCCGAGCAGTACTTC.

V usage is TRBV4-2 and J usage is TRBJ1-2; possibly TRBD1 for D (6 bases). The V gene lost 1 base and the J gene lost 4 bases, with 10 bases spanning the gap. CDR3 size: 14 residues. The germline CDR1 and CDR2 sequences are LGHNA and YNFKEQ. CDR3 sequence: CASSQAGAGYGYTF. CDR3 DNA sequence: TGTGCCAGCAGCCAAGCGGGGGCCGGCTATGGCTACACCTTC.

The chain has TRBV2 and TRBJ2-2; D is possibly TRBD1 (5 bases). This CDR3 has 16 amino acids. Trimming left V 4 bases short and J 4 bases short, with 16 bases between. Germline V gene sequence: CDR1 SNHLY, CDR2 FYNNEI. DNA of the CDR3: TGTGCCAGCAGTGGGTTTGGGCAGGGTGGCACCGGGGAGCTGTTTTTT. Translation gives CASSGFGQGGTGELFF.

This clone has just a few counts. The rearrangement uses TRBV28 and TRBJ2-4, with unresolved D. Deletions cut 8 bases from V and 7 bases from J, with 9 bases between. This CDR3 spans 11 amino acids. Germline CDR1 MDHEN, CDR2 SYDVKM. CDR3 residues: CASVDVNIQYF. DNA for the CDR3: TGTGCCAGCGTAGATGTGAACATTCAGTACTTC.

V is TRBV6-5 and J is TRBJ1-2, with D perhaps matching TRBD1 (6 bases). CDR1 MNHEY and CDR2 SVGAGI come from the germline V gene. The CDR3 runs to 11 residues. Trimming left V 4 bases short and J 13 bases short, with 13 bases between. CDR3 sequence: CASSSRGSCTF. As DNA, the CDR3 is TGTGCCAGCAGTTCGAGGGGGAGCTGCACCTTC.

In the case of this clone: In the same sample, other DNA sequences code for this CDR3. V is TRBV27 and J is TRBJ2-7; 9 bases are shared with TRBD1. Trimming took 6 bases from V and 4 from J; bases not matched to a gene: 7. CDR1 is MNHEY and CDR2 is SMNVEV in the germline V gene (reference sequence). The CDR3 is 14 residues long. CDR3 DNA: TGTGCCAGCAGCCCGGGACAGGGAGCATACGAGCAGTACTTC. Translating gives CASSPGQGAYEQYF.

This sequence joins TRBV28 and TRBJ1-2; a weak D match, TRBD1 (5 bases). Looked up from germline, CDR1 is MDHEN and CDR2 is SYDVKM. This CDR3 has 13 amino acids. With 6 bases removed from V and 7 bases from J, the gap between germline ends came to 15 bases. CDR3 in DNA: TGTGCCAGCAGATATAATACGGGGGGTGGCTACACCTTC. The encoded protein is CASRYNTGGGYTF.

The rearrangement links TRBV7-7 to TRBJ2-7; no clear D gene. Looked up from germline, CDR1 is SSHAT and CDR2 is FNYEAQ (reference sequence). V lost 5 bases and J lost 8, with 16 bases in between. The CDR3 runs to 13 residues. The CDR3 DNA reads TGTGCCAGCAGCGAAGTGGTGGGTTTCAAGCAGTACTTC. The encoded protein is CASSEVVGFKQYF.